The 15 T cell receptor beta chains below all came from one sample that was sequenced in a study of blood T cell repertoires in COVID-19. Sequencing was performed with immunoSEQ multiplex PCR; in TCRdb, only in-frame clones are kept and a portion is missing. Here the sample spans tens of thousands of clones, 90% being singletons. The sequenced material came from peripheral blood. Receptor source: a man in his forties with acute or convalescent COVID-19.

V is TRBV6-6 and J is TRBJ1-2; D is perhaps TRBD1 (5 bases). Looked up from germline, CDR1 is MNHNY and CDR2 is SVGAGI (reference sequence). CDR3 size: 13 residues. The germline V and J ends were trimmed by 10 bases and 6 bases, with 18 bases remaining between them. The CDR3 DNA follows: TGTGCCATCTCTTCCCGGGGGTTTCATGGCTACACCTTC. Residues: CAISSRGFHGYTF.

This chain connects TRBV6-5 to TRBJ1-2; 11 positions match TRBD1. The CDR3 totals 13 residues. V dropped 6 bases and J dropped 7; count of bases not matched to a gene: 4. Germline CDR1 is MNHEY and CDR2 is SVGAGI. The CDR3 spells CASRAGTGGGYTF. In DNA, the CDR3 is TGTGCCAGCAGAGCCGGGACAGGGGGTGGCTACACCTTC.

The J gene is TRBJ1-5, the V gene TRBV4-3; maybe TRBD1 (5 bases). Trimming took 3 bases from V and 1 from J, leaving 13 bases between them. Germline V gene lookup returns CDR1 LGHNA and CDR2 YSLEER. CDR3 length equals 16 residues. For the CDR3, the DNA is TGCGCCAGCAGCCAGACGCGGGGGATGAGCAATCAGCCCCAGCATTTT. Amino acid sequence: CASSQTRGMSNQPQHF.

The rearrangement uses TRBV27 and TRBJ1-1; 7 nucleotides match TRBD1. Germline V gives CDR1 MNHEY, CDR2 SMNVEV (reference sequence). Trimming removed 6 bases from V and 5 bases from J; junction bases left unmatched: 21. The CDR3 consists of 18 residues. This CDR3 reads CASRDHSYEGAPRTEAFF. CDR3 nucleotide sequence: TGTGCCAGCAGGGACCATTCGTATGAGGGGGCGCCTCGAACTGAAGCTTTCTTT.

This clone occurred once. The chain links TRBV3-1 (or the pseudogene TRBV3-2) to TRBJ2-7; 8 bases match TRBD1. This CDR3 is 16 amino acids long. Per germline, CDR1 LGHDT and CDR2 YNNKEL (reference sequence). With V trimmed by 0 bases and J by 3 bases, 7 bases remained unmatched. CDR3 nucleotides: TGTGCCAGCAGCCAAGATTCAGGACAGGGCTTCTACGAGCAGTACTTC. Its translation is CASSQDSGQGFYEQYF.

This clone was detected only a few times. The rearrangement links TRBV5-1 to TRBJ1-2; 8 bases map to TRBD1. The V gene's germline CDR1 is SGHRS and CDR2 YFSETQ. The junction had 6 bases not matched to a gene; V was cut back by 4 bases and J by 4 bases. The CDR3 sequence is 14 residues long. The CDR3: CASSPGQGTYGYTF. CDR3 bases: TGCGCCAGCAGCCCTGGACAGGGCACCTATGGCTACACCTTC.

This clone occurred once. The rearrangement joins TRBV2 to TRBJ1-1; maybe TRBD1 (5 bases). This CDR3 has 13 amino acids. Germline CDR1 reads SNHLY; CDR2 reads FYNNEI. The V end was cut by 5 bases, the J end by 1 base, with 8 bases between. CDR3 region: CASSYQGNTEAFF. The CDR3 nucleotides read TGTGCCAGCAGTTATCAGGGGAACACTGAAGCTTTCTTT.

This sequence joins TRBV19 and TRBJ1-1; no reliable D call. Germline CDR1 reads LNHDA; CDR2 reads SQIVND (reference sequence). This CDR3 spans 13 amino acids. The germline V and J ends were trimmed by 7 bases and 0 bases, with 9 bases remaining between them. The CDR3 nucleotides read TGTGCCAGTAACCGGGGTCTGAACACTGAAGCTTTCTTT. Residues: CASNRGLNTEAFF.

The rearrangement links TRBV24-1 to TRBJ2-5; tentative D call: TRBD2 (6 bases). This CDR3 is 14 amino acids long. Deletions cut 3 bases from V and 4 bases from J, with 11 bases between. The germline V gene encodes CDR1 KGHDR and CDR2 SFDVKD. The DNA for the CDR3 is TGTGCCACCAGTGATCCCGGGACTGGAGAGACCCAGTACTTC. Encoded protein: CATSDPGTGETQYF.

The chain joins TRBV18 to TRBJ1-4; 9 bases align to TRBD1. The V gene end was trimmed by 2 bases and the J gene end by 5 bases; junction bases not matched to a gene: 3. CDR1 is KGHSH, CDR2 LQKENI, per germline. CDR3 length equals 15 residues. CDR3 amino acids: CASSPGGQGNEKLFF. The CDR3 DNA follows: TGTGCCAGCTCACCAGGGGGACAGGGAAATGAAAAACTGTTTTTT.

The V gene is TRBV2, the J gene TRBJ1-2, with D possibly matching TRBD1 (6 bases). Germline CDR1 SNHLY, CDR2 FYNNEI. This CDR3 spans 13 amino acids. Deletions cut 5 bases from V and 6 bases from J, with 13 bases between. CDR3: CASSPQGVDGYTF. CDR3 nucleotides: TGTGCCAGCAGTCCACAGGGTGTGGATGGCTACACCTTC.

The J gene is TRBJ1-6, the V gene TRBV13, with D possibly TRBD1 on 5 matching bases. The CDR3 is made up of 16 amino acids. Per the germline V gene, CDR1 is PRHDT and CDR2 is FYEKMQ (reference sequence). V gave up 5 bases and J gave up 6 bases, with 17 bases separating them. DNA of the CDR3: TGTGCCAGCAGCCTGGGGGGACCCGGGGGTAATTCACCCCTCCACTTT. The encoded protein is CASSLGGPGGNSPLHF.

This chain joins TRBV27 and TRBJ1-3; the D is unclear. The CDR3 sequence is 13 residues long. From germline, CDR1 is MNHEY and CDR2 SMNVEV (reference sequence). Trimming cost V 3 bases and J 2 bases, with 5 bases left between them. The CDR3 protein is CASSLLAGNTIYF. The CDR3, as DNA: TGTGCCAGCAGTTTGTTAGCTGGAAACACCATATATTTT.

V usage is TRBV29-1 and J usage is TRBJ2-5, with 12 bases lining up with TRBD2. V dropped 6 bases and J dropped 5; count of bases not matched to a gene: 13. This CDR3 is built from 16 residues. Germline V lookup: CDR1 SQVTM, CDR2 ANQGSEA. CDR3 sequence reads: CSVPASGRAGGETQYF. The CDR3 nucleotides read TGCAGCGTGCCGGCTAGCGGGAGGGCCGGAGGGGAGACCCAGTACTTC.

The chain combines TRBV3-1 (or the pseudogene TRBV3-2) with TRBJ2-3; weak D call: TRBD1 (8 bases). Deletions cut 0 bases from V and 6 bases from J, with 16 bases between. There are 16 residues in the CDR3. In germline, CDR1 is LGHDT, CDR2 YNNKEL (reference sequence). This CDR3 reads CASSQERTGRGDTQYF. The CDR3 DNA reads TGTGCCAGCAGCCAAGAGAGGACAGGGAGGGGGGATACGCAGTATTTT.